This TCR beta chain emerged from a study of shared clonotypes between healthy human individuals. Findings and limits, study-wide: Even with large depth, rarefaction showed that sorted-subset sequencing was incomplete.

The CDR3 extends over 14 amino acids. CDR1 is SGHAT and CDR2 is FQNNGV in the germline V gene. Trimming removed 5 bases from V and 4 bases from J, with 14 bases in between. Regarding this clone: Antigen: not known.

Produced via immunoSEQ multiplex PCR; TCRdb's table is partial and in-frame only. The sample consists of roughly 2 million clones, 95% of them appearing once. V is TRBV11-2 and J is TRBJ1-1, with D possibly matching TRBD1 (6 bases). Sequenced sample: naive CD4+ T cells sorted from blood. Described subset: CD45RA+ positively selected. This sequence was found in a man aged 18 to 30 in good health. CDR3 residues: CASSAEGGSTEAFF. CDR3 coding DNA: TGTGCCAGCAGCGCCGAGGGGGGGAGCACTGAAGCTTTCTTT. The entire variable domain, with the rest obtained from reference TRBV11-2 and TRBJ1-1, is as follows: EAGVAQSPRYKIIEKRQSVAFWCNPISGHATLYWYQQILGQGPKLLIQFQNNGVVDDSQLPKDRFSAERLKGVDSTLKIQPAKLEDSAVYLCASSAEGGSTEAFFGQGTRLTVV.